The 7 T cell receptor beta chains below come from one sample, sequenced in a study of blood T cell repertoires in COVID-19. Measured with immunoSEQ multiplex PCR; TCRdb has only the in-frame clones, and not every one. This sample yields 120,000 or so clones, of which approximately 80% are seen a single time; around 37% belongs to the top ten. Sequencing input: peripheral blood. These TCRs come from a man aged 40-50 years with active or convalescent COVID-19.

The chain carries TRBV7-6 and TRBJ1-3; possibly TRBD1 for D (6 bases). CDR1 and CDR2 from the germline V gene are SGHVS and FNYEAQ. Trimming cost V 2 bases and J 0 bases, with 8 bases left between them. The CDR3 spans 15 residues. As DNA, the CDR3 is TGTGCCAGCAGCTTACAGGGGAACTCTGGAAACACCATATATTTT. This encodes CASSLQGNSGNTIYF.

The chain uses TRBV28 and TRBJ2-1; 11 nucleotides match TRBD1. V trimming: 3 bases; J trimming: 7 bases; junction bases outside the gene matches: 5. CDR3 size: 15 residues. The V gene's germline CDR1 is MDHEN and CDR2 SYDVKM. CDR3 nucleotides: TGTGCCAGCAGTTTGGGGGGACAGGGGGGTAATGAGCAGTTCTTC. The encoded protein is CASSLGGQGGNEQFF.

The rearrangement uses TRBV20-1 and TRBJ2-1, with 11 bases identical to TRBD1. The CDR3 has 15 residues. After removal of 3 bases from V and 8 bases from J, the junction contained 9 bases not matched to a gene. The germline V gene has CDR1 DFQATT and CDR2 SNEGSKA (reference sequence). The CDR3 loop is CSASKRGQGADEQFF. CDR3 coding DNA: TGCAGTGCTAGTAAGAGAGGACAGGGGGCGGATGAGCAGTTCTTC.

This clone came up a few times. The gene calls are TRBV7-2 and TRBJ2-1; TRBD1 matches 7 bases. The V segment lost 5 bases and the J segment 3 bases; nucleotides outside the gene matches: 4. In germline, CDR1 is SGHTA, CDR2 FQGNSA. The CDR3 runs 14 residues. CDR3: CASSPGQSYNEQFF. The CDR3 DNA reads TGTGCCAGCAGCCCGGGACAGAGCTACAATGAGCAGTTCTTC.

J is TRBJ2-2 and V is TRBV27; 10 bases match TRBD1. After removal of 6 bases from V and 7 bases from J, the junction contained 8 bases not matched to a gene. The CDR3 is 15 amino acids. The germline V gene encodes CDR1 MNHEY and CDR2 SMNVEV (reference sequence). The CDR3 nucleotides read TGTGCCAGCAGCCCGGGACAGGGGTTGGTCGGGGAGCTGTTTTTT. It translates to CASSPGQGLVGELFF.

This chain connects TRBV30 to TRBJ1-5; D unclear. The V gene's germline CDR1 is GTSNPN and CDR2 SVGIG (reference sequence). The CDR3 is made up of 13 amino acids. Trimming removed 0 bases at V and 7 bases at J, with 10 bases between. The CDR3 bases are TGTGCCTGGAGTGTGAGGGAAGGACAGCCCCAGCATTTT. Its protein product is CAWSVREGQPQHF.

With respect to this clone: The germline gene is not matched at one end of the junction; a read error may be the cause. V usage is TRBV3-1 (or the pseudogene TRBV3-2) and J usage is TRBJ2-7, with a possible D match to TRBD1 (6 bases). The V gene's germline CDR1 is LGHDT and CDR2 YNNKEL (reference sequence). The CDR3 runs 15 residues. The CDR3 is CASSQGTTVPYEQYF. In DNA form, the CDR3 reads TGTGCCAGCAGTCAAGGGACAACAGTCCCCTACGAGCAGTACTTC.